Listed here are 22 T cell receptor beta chains from one sample, sequenced in a study of CD8+ T cells in alopecia areata listed by TCRdb under 2018. The library was prepared using the immunoSEQ multiplex PCR assay. To provide template for TCR sequencing, every sample had RNA extracted and reverse transcribed into cDNA. The table comes from immuneACCESS by way of TCRdb, which keeps in-frame sequences with V and J called. Part of the clones is missing from these tables; in studies checked, under half for an unresolved V gene and the rest for unknown reasons. The sample yields approximately 34,000 clones; roughly half were counted once. The ten largest clones take up 30% to 50% of the sample. Sequencing was performed on NKG2D-high CD8+ T cells sorted from blood. The sample's cell subset or site label is to be understood as: sorted CD8+ NKG2D-high blood T cells. These receptors were collected from a human donor with alopecia areata.

The gene calls are TRBV6-6 and TRBJ1-1; D is unresolved. This CDR3 is 14 amino acids long. From germline, CDR1 is MNHNY and CDR2 SVGAGI (reference sequence). The V and J ends lost 2 bases and 4 bases respectively, with 11 bases between them. The CDR3 nucleotides are TGTGCCAGCAGTTACACCCCACGAGGCACTGAAGCTTTCTTT. As protein: CASSYTPRGTEAFF.

This chain uses TRBV13 with TRBJ2-1; 7 nucleotides agree with TRBD1. The CDR3 is 15 amino acids. J lost 4 bases, V lost 4 bases, and 7 bases had no gene match. Germline values: CDR1 PRHDT, CDR2 FYEKMQ (reference sequence). This CDR3 is CASSSRQGPYNEQFF. The CDR3 bases are TGTGCCAGCAGCTCCAGACAGGGCCCGTACAATGAGCAGTTCTTC.

This clone was found a few times. V gene TRBV29-1 combines with J gene TRBJ2-3; D gene unclear. The CDR3 length is 13 residues. Germline values: CDR1 SQVTM, CDR2 ANQGSEA. V lost 7 bases to trimming and J lost 1 base, with 12 bases between them. CDR3 residues: CSDRHRGTDTQYF. CDR3 sequence (DNA): TGCAGCGACCGCCACCGGGGCACAGATACGCAGTATTTT.

V and J are TRBV27 and TRBJ2-7, with TRBD1 matching 10 bases. The CDR3 is 15 amino acids. Per germline, CDR1 MNHEY and CDR2 SMNVEV (reference sequence). Germline trimming cut 6 bases from V and 1 base from J; bases unmatched to any gene: 6. The CDR3 nucleotides read TGTGCCAGCAGCCTAGGGACAGGGGTGTCCTACGAGCAGTACTTC. The encoded protein is CASSLGTGVSYEQYF.

This clone counts as medium-sized (0.01 to 0.1%). J is TRBJ1-6 and V is TRBV7-3; possible D gene TRBD1, 5 bases. The CDR3 consists of 14 residues. Trimming cost V 1 base and J 9 bases, with 10 bases left between them. Germline lookup yields CDR1 SGHTA and CDR2 FQGTGA. The CDR3 here is CASSLSREGSPLHF. CDR3 coding DNA: TGTGCCAGCAGCTTAAGCAGGGAGGGTTCACCCCTCCACTTT.

About this clone: A read error may account for a junction end that differs from germline. The rearrangement uses TRBV5-6 and TRBJ1-2; D perhaps matches TRBD1 (5 bases). The V gene's germline CDR1 is SGHDT and CDR2 YYEEEE. The CDR3 contains 11 residues. The CDR3 DNA reads as TGTGCCAGCAGCATCCGACAGAAATCATTCTTC. Translation gives CASSIRQKSFF. Looking up the rest from reference TRBV5-6 and TRBJ1-2 gives the full variable domain: DAGVTQSPTHLIKTRGQQVTLRCSPKSGHDTVSWYQQALGQGPQFIFQYYEEEERQRGNFPDRFSGHQFPNYSSELNVNALLLGDSALYLCASSIRQKSFFGSGTRLTVV.

The chain combines TRBV4-1 with TRBJ2-1, with D uncertain. Trimming shortened V by 4 bases and J by 8 bases, and 15 bases separated the two germline ends. The CDR3 consists of 14 residues. The germline V gene encodes CDR1 MGHRA and CDR2 YSYEKL. The CDR3 here is CASSLLVGIDEQFF. DNA of the CDR3: TGCGCCAGCAGCCTCTTAGTGGGGATCGATGAGCAGTTCTTC.

The rearrangement uses TRBV2 and TRBJ2-4; D is undetermined. V was cut by 4 bases and J by 0 bases, with 16 bases left in between. The CDR3 runs 17 residues. Germline loops: CDR1 SNHLY, CDR2 FYNNEI. CDR3 sequence reads: CASSAPLVDIAKNIQYF. CDR3 nucleotides: TGTGCCAGCAGTGCCCCCCTGGTGGATATAGCCAAAAACATTCAGTACTTC. Looking up the rest from reference TRBV2 and TRBJ2-4 gives the full variable domain: EPEVTQTPSHQVTQMGQEVILRCVPISNHLYFYWYRQILGQKVEFLVSFYNNEISEKSEIFDDQFSVERPDGSNFTLKIRSTKLEDSAMYFCASSAPLVDIAKNIQYFGAGTRLSVL.

The CDR3 loop reads CATSSRTSGYPSSYNEQFF. The CDR3 coding sequence is TGTGCCACTAGCTCTAGGACTAGCGGATATCCGAGCTCCTACAATGAGCAGTTCTTC. The genes are TRBV19 and TRBJ2-1, with 10 bases that match TRBD2. The CDR3 is 19 residues long. V shed 10 bases and J 0 bases; nucleotides not matched to a gene: 18. Germline CDR1 and CDR2: LNHDA and SQIVND (reference sequence).

This sequence joins TRBV7-8 and TRBJ2-5; 8 nucleotides match TRBD1. Germline assignment: CDR1 SGHVS and CDR2 FQNEAQ. Trimming at V came to 8 bases and at J to 5 bases, leaving 13 bases not matched to a gene. This CDR3 is built from 15 residues. In DNA form, the CDR3 reads TGTGCCAGCTCGACCCTGACAGGGGAGAAGGAGACCCAGTACTTC. It encodes CASSTLTGEKETQYF. Complete variable domain (other parts from reference TRBV7-8 and TRBJ2-5): GAGVSQSPRYKVAKRGQDVALRCDPISGHVSLFWYQQALGQGPEFLTYFQNEAQLDKSGLPSDRFFAERPEGSVSTLKIQRTQQEDSAVYLCASSTLTGEKETQYFGPGTRLLVL.

In regard to this clone: The sample has other DNA sequences that encode this CDR3 too. The chain employs TRBV27 and TRBJ2-1, with TRBD2 identical over 14 bases. CDR3 length: 16 amino acids. V shed 5 bases and J 5 bases; nucleotides not matched to a gene: 5. Looked up from germline, CDR1 is MNHEY and CDR2 is SMNVEV (reference sequence). Here the CDR3 DNA reads TGTGCCAGCAGTCCTGGGACTAGCGGGAGCAACAATGAGCAGTTCTTC. Protein: CASSPGTSGSNNEQFF.

CDR3 nucleotide sequence: TGTGCCAGCAGCGCCGGGACAGGGCATCCAGATACGCAGTATTTT. This codes for CASSAGTGHPDTQYF. The chain uses TRBV9 and TRBJ2-3, with 9 bases fitting TRBD1. V was clipped by 3 bases and J by 4 bases; unmatched bases: 6. There are 15 residues in the CDR3. Germline-derived CDR1 and CDR2 are SGDLS and YYNGEE.

This chain joins TRBV4-3 and TRBJ2-7, with D perhaps matching TRBD2 (6 bases). Germline-derived CDR1 and CDR2 are LGHNA and YSLEER. The CDR3 has 15 amino acids. Deletions cut 3 bases from V and 7 bases from J, with 19 bases between. In DNA form, the CDR3 reads TGCGCCAGCAGCCAGGCAGGACTACCGCCGCGGGAGCAGTACTTC. This gives the protein CASSQAGLPPREQYF.

This clone was seen once. V and J are TRBV28 and TRBJ2-7; 9 bases agree with TRBD2. V shed 6 bases, J shed 1 base, and the junction held 10 bases outside the gene matches. This CDR3 region has 16 residues. Germline assignment: CDR1 MDHEN and CDR2 SYDVKM. The CDR3 here is CASRTLAGETSYEQYF. The CDR3 DNA follows: TGTGCCAGCAGGACCTTAGCGGGAGAGACATCCTACGAGCAGTACTTC.

The chain employs TRBV5-4 and TRBJ1-2; the D gene is possibly TRBD1 (5 bases). Trimming removed 7 bases from V and 2 bases from J, with 12 bases in between. This CDR3 is built from 13 residues. The germline CDR1 and CDR2 sequences are SGHNT and YYREEE (reference sequence). The CDR3 sequence: CASGAVSNYGYTF. The CDR3 DNA follows: TGTGCCAGCGGGGCCGTTTCAAACTATGGCTACACCTTC.

Only a few counts were recorded for this clone. This chain joins TRBV29-1 and TRBJ2-1; no clear D. The CDR3 runs to 17 residues. Germline CDR1 and CDR2: SQVTM and ANQGSEA. V lost 6 bases, J lost 0 bases, and 21 bases lay in between. CDR3 DNA sequence: TGCAGCGTGGGATCCAGACTGGCCCTCAGCTCCTACAATGAGCAGTTCTTC. Translation gives CSVGSRLALSSYNEQFF.

The chain links TRBV7-2 to TRBJ2-3; TRBD1 aligns across 9 bases. The CDR3 runs to 15 residues. V lost 3 bases and J lost 3; bases outside the gene matches: 4. Germline assignment: CDR1 SGHTA and CDR2 FQGNSA. The CDR3 loop reads CASSFPGTGTDTQYF. The CDR3 nucleotides read TGTGCCAGCAGCTTCCCCGGGACAGGGACAGATACGCAGTATTTT. Drawing the rest from reference TRBV7-2 and TRBJ2-3, the complete variable domain is GAGVSQSPSNKVTEKGKDVELRCDPISGHTALYWYRQSLGQGLEFLIYFQGNSAPDKSGLPSDRFSAERTGGSVSTLTIQRTQQEDSAVYLCASSFPGTGTDTQYFGPGTRLTVL.

The CDR3 nucleotides are TGCGCCAGCAGCCAAGGGGTGACGGGACACTTTCACAATGAGCAGTTCTTC. Its translation: CASSQGVTGHFHNEQFF. This chain uses TRBV4-3 with TRBJ2-1; D perhaps matches TRBD1 (6 bases). The germline V gene has CDR1 LGHNA and CDR2 YSLEER. V gave up 1 base and J gave up 5 bases, with 18 bases separating them. This CDR3 is built from 17 residues.

The V call is TRBV30, the J call TRBJ2-7, with D perhaps TRBD1 (5 bases). Germline loops: CDR1 GTSNPN, CDR2 SVGIG (reference sequence). CDR3 length: 12 residues. V was cut by 2 bases and J by 3 bases, with 8 bases left in between. The chain's CDR3 is CAWSPDSYEQYF. The CDR3 DNA follows: TGTGCCTGGAGTCCAGACAGCTACGAGCAGTACTTC. The full variable domain, rest sourced from reference TRBV30 and TRBJ2-7, is SQTIHQWPATLVQPVGSPLSLECTVEGTSNPNLYWYRQAAGRGLQLLFYSVGIGQISSEVPQNLSASRPQDRQFILSSKKLLLSDSGFYLCAWSPDSYEQYFGPGTRLTVT.

This clone turned up a few times. This rearrangement joins TRBV7-2 to TRBJ2-7; D is undetermined. This CDR3 has 15 residues. The germline CDR1 and CDR2 sequences are SGHTA and FQGNSA. The V and J ends lost 1 base and 2 bases respectively, with 12 bases between them. The CDR3 protein is CASSLDGGSAYEQYF. The CDR3, as DNA: TGTGCCAGCAGCTTAGATGGCGGAAGCGCCTACGAGCAGTACTTC. The full variable domain, its missing parts supplied by reference TRBV7-2 and TRBJ2-7, is GAGVSQSPSNKVTEKGKDVELRCDPISGHTALYWYRQSLGQGLEFLIYFQGNSAPDKSGLPSDRFSAERTGGSVSTLTIQRTQQEDSAVYLCASSLDGGSAYEQYFGPGTRLTVT.

This clone was counted a few times. This chain links TRBV4-2 with TRBJ2-3; TRBD2 aligns across 8 bases. Trimming removed 0 bases from V and 3 bases from J; junction bases left unmatched: 8. The CDR3 loop spans 17 amino acids. The V gene's germline CDR1 is LGHNA and CDR2 YNFKEQ. The CDR3 region has the DNA TGTGCCAGCAGCCAAGATCGCGGGGGGAGAAATACAGATACGCAGTATTTT. This gives the protein CASSQDRGGRNTDTQYF.

There are a few counts of this clone. The V call is TRBV25-1, the J call TRBJ2-7; 10 nucleotides match TRBD2. The trim removed 3 bases at V and 2 bases at J, leaving 13 bases unmatched. The CDR3 spans 18 residues. CDR1 and CDR2 from the germline V gene are MGHDK and SYGVNS. CDR3 region: CASSDIIKREGGTYEQYF. The CDR3 bases are TGTGCCAGCAGTGATATAATCAAGCGGGAGGGCGGGACCTACGAGCAGTACTTC.